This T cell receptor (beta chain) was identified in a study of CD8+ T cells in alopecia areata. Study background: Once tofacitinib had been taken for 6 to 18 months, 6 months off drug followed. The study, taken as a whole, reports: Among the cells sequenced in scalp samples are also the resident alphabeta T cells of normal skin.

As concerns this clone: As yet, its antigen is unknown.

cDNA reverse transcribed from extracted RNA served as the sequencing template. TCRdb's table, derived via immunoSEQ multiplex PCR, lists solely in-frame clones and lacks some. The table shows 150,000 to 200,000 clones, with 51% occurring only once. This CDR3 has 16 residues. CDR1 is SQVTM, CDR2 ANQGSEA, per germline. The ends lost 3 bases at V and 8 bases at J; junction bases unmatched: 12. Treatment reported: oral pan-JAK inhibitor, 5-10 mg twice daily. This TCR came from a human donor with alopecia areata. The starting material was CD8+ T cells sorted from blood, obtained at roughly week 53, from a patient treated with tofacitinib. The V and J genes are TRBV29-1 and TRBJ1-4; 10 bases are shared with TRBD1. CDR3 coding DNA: TGCAGCGTTGATGGGACAGGGGCCGTCTCGGGGGAAAAACTGTTTTTT. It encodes CSVDGTGAVSGEKLFF. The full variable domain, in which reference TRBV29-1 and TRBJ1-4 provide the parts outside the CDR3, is SAVISQKPSRDICQRGTSLTIQCQVDSQVTMMFWYRQQPGQSLTLIATANQGSEATYESGFVIDKFPISRPNLTFSTLTVSNMSPEDSSIYLCSVDGTGAVSGEKLFFGSGTQLSVL.